These T cell receptor beta chains were read from a single sample in a study of blood T cell repertoires in COVID-19. The method was immunoSEQ multiplex PCR; TCRdb's version includes in-frame clones alone and lacks a portion of them. The repertoire includes approximately 190,000 clones, around 83% of them detected once, and approximately 6.2% sits in the top ten. Sequencing used peripheral blood. Receptors were obtained from a woman aged 40 to 55 with acute or convalescent COVID-19. Both conserved end residues are part of each CDR3. Fields, in order: V gene, D gene, clone size, CDR3 protein. D genes are given only for firm matches. Where a row states a size, it is once, few, many or the class of an expanded clone; other rows omit it.

V gene: TRBV6-1
D gene: NA
clone size: NA
CDR3 protein: CASSEAGQYRQPQHF

V gene: TRBV5-6
D gene: NA
clone size: NA
CDR3 protein: CASSLLGPLNEKLFF

V gene: TRBV20-1
D gene: NA
clone size: NA
CDR3 protein: CSASWERGYEQYF

V gene: TRBV7-7
D gene: NA
clone size: NA
CDR3 protein: CASSLDWTDEQFF

V gene: TRBV5-1
D gene: NA
clone size: NA
CDR3 protein: CASSPRDIYEQFF

V gene: TRBV10-3
D gene: NA
clone size: NA
CDR3 protein: CAISDLGHRNGELFF

V gene: TRBV9
D gene: NA
clone size: NA
CDR3 protein: CASSPGLQGGLAKNIQYF

V gene: TRBV7-7
D gene: NA
clone size: NA
CDR3 protein: CASSFKFGYEQYF

V gene: TRBV5-1
D gene: TRBD1
clone size: NA
CDR3 protein: CASTYGDRGRAVGGYTF

V gene: TRBV7-9
D gene: NA
clone size: many
CDR3 protein: CASSLWAGSNNQPQHF

V gene: TRBV19
D gene: NA
clone size: few
CDR3 protein: CASSTGGRVPYEQYF

V gene: TRBV10-3
D gene: NA
clone size: many
CDR3 protein: CAISGRTELQETQYF

V gene: TRBV28
D gene: TRBD1
clone size: few
CDR3 protein: CASKGTGPYNEQFF

V gene: TRBV19
D gene: NA
clone size: NA
CDR3 protein: CASSPFPNGDQPQHF

V gene: TRBV7-6
D gene: NA
clone size: NA
CDR3 protein: CASSLAGTPTYEQYF

V gene: TRBV5-4
D gene: NA
clone size: NA
CDR3 protein: CASSSHGYEQYF

V gene: TRBV18
D gene: TRBD1
clone size: NA
CDR3 protein: CASSSGTGYLNTEAFF

V gene: TRBV4-2
D gene: TRBD2
clone size: NA
CDR3 protein: CASSQLLAGGDTDTQYF

V gene: TRBV7-7
D gene: TRBD2
clone size: NA
CDR3 protein: CASSPSGGAHNEQFF

V gene: TRBV5-1
D gene: TRBD1
clone size: NA
CDR3 protein: CASSLYGTGSYEQYF

V gene: TRBV3-1/TRBV3-2
D gene: TRBD2
clone size: NA
CDR3 protein: CASSPPGLAGANNEQFF

V gene: TRBV10-3
D gene: TRBD1
clone size: NA
CDR3 protein: CAISPGTGIPGELFF

V gene: TRBV2
D gene: NA
clone size: NA
CDR3 protein: CASRGPEVKLFF

V gene: TRBV5-4
D gene: TRBD1
clone size: NA
CDR3 protein: CASSTGSQGAGGEAFF

V gene: TRBV16
D gene: NA
clone size: NA
CDR3 protein: CASSQTRQGLGTDTQYF

V gene: TRBV7-9
D gene: TRBD1
clone size: NA
CDR3 protein: CASSLTGTGVEKLFF